The 15 T cell receptor beta chains given below trace back to one sample, sequenced in a study of human T cells and chemical hapten exposure. TCRdb redid the calling of the 5' RACE reads with MiXCR, one entry per CDR3 protein. The table includes under 100,000 distinct CDR3 sequences, around 15% detected once. The template was total RNA from unfractionated whole blood. The receptor source for this set is a female donor in good health.

This clonotype came up a few times. V and J are TRBV28 and TRBJ1-4, with 8 nucleotides matching TRBD1. The germline CDR1 and CDR2 sequences are MDHEN and SYDVKM. The CDR3 extends over 14 amino acids. V lost 9 bases to trimming and J lost 6 bases; unmatched junction nucleotides: 9. The CDR3 DNA reads as TGTGCCAGTCTGCAGGGGGCGAATGATGAAAAACTGTTTTTT. This gives the protein CASLQGANDEKLFF. Variable domain in full (rest from reference TRBV28 and TRBJ1-4): DVKVTQSSRYLVKRTGEKVFLECVQDMDHENMFWYRQDPGLGLRLIYFSYDVKMKEKGDIPEGYSVSREKKERFSLILESASTNQTSMYLCASLQGANDEKLFFGSGTQLSVL.

This clonotype occurred a few times. The chain employs TRBV12-5 and TRBJ2-3; no clear D. Trimming left V 2 bases short and J 5 bases short, with 14 bases between. The CDR3 totals 15 residues. Germline values: CDR1 LGHNT, CDR2 FRNRAP. CDR3 DNA sequence: TGTGCTAGTGGTTTGATCGAAACTAAAGGAGATACGCAGTATTTT. Protein product: CASGLIETKGDTQYF.

This clonotype was counted between two and nine times. This chain links TRBV10-3 with TRBJ1-4; 7 nucleotides agree with TRBD1. CDR1 is ENHRY, CDR2 SYGVKD, per germline. Losses at the gene ends were 6 bases for V and 0 bases for J; bases not matched to a gene: 10. The CDR3 runs 17 residues. The CDR3 DNA sequence: TGTGCCATCAGCAAGACAGGGCATGGAGCAACTAATGAAAAACTGTTTTTT. The encoded protein is CAISKTGHGATNEKLFF.

This clonotype has just a few counts. The gene calls are TRBV20-1 and TRBJ1-1; 8 bases match TRBD1. The CDR3 covers 16 residues. Germline CDR1 is DFQATT and CDR2 is SNEGSKA (reference sequence). Trimming cost V 3 bases and J 1 base; bases outside gene matches: 10. CDR3 nucleotide sequence: TGCAGTGCTAGCCCCATAGGAACAGGGGGGAACACTGAAGCTTTCTTT. This encodes CSASPIGTGGNTEAFF.

This clonotype has only a few counts. The chain has TRBV28 and TRBJ2-1; the D gene is possibly TRBD1 (6 bases). V lost 6 bases and J 2 bases, leaving 11 bases between the germline ends. The CDR3 consists of 14 residues. Germline V lookup: CDR1 MDHEN, CDR2 SYDVKM. The CDR3: CASRLTGTYNEQFF. The CDR3 DNA reads as TGTGCCAGCAGGTTGACAGGAACCTACAATGAGCAGTTCTTC.

CDR3 protein: CASSPEGRTTYNEQFF. CDR3 sequence (DNA): TGTGCCAGCAGCCCCGAAGGACGGACCACCTACAATGAGCAGTTCTTC. The chain uses TRBV9 and TRBJ2-1; no clear D gene. The V gene lost 4 bases and the J gene lost 2 bases, with 16 bases spanning the gap. This CDR3 comprises 16 residues. CDR1 SGDLS and CDR2 YYNGEE come from the germline V gene.

This clonotype was detected a few times. The chain recombines TRBV12-3 or TRBV12-4 with TRBJ1-5, with a weak D call TRBD1 (6 bases). There are 14 residues in the CDR3. Trimming took 4 bases from V and 6 from J, leaving 13 bases between them. CDR3 sequence (DNA): TGTGCCAGCAGTTACCGGGAAGGGGGTCAGCCCCAGCATTTT. Translated: CASSYREGGQPQHF.

This clonotype was counted only a few times. The chain has TRBV20-1 and TRBJ2-7; possibly TRBD2 for D (6 bases). Germline V gene data show CDR1 as DFQATT and CDR2 as SNEGSKA (reference sequence). There are 13 residues in the CDR3. Trimming pared 0 bases from V and 2 bases from J, leaving 8 bases between. CDR3 in DNA: TGCAGTGCTAGAGACGGCGGGACCTACGAGCAGTACTTC. Translating gives CSARDGGTYEQYF.

The chain uses TRBV7-2 and TRBJ1-5; TRBD1 matches at 8 bases. CDR1 and CDR2 from the germline V gene are SGHTA and FQGNSA. The CDR3 is made up of 14 amino acids. V lost 6 bases, J lost 5 bases, and 6 bases stayed unmatched. The CDR3 DNA reads as TGTGCCAGCAGGAAACAGGGGGGGGATCAGCCCCAGCATTTT. It is translated as CASRKQGGDQPQHF.

The chain uses TRBV15 and TRBJ1-6, with 11 positions matching TRBD1. The trim removed 8 bases at V and 0 bases at J, leaving 0 bases unmatched. The CDR3 loop spans 15 amino acids. Germline CDR1 and CDR2: LNHNV and YYDKDF (reference sequence). CDR3 nucleotides: TGTGCCACCGGGACAGGGGGCTCCTATAATTCACCCCTCCACTTT. This translates into CATGTGGSYNSPLHF.

This clonotype has only a few counts. The chain uses TRBV6-6 and TRBJ2-3; possibly TRBD1 or TRBD2 for D (6 bases each). This CDR3 contains 17 residues. V was trimmed by 7 bases and J by 3 bases, leaving 23 bases between them. Germline V lookup: CDR1 MNHNY, CDR2 SVGAGI (reference sequence). The CDR3 DNA follows: TGTGCCAGCACTCCCGGTGGGGGGCGGTGGGGGACAGATACGCAGTATTTT. Translated: CASTPGGGRWGTDTQYF.

This clonotype occurred a few times. The J gene is TRBJ2-1, the V gene TRBV7-2, with D perhaps TRBD2 (6 bases). The CDR3 contains 16 residues. V was clipped by 5 bases and J by 15 bases, with 29 bases between them. CDR1 and CDR2 (germline): SGHTA, FQGNSA. The CDR3 is CASSAPNQGLVGTLFF. CDR3 DNA sequence: TGTGCCAGCAGCGCACCGAATCAGGGTCTGGTGGGGACTTTGTTCTTC.

There are a few counts of this clonotype. This chain connects TRBV29-1 to TRBJ2-3; weak D call: TRBD2 (6 bases). The CDR3 has 12 amino acids. Trimming left V 3 bases short and J 5 bases short, with 9 bases between. Germline-derived CDR1 and CDR2 are SQVTM and ANQGSEA. CDR3 bases: TGCAGCGTTGACGGGGGAAAAGATACGCAGTATTTT. This codes for CSVDGGKDTQYF.

In this sample, this clonotype turned up a few times. The chain recombines TRBV28 with TRBJ2-3; 10 positions match TRBD2. Unmatched junction bases numbered 8, after V lost 3 bases and J lost 2 bases. The CDR3 extends over 17 amino acids. Germline CDR1 is MDHEN and CDR2 is SYDVKM. Here the CDR3 reads CASSFVAGGLTTDTQYF. CDR3 coding DNA: TGTGCCAGCAGTTTTGTAGCGGGAGGCTTAACCACAGATACGCAGTATTTT.

This clonotype was recorded a few times. V gene TRBV5-4 combines with J gene TRBJ2-7, with 13 bases matching TRBD2. The trim removed 4 bases at V and 4 bases at J, leaving 5 bases unmatched. The CDR3 is 15 amino acids. Looked up from germline, CDR1 is SGHNT and CDR2 is YYREEE (reference sequence). The CDR3 DNA follows: TGTGCCAGCAGCGGGGCGGGACTAGCGGGGTACGAGCAGTACTTC. As protein: CASSGAGLAGYEQYF.